Each of the 10 T cell receptor beta chains below was sequenced from the same sample in a study of cytomegalovirus exposure and HLA in healthy donors. Use of 60 Vbeta and 13 Jbeta primers characterized the PCR. The table came from immunoSEQ multiplex PCR; TCRdb's copy has only in-frame clones and leaves some out. The table includes roughly 150,000 clones, approximately 80% detected once. The sample was PBMCs. The receptors originated from a male donor in good health and CMV-seronegative.

The chain employs TRBV10-3 and TRBJ2-1; 8 nucleotides match TRBD2. V gave up 3 bases and J gave up 2 bases; unmatched junction bases: 6. The CDR3 has 16 amino acids. CDR1 ENHRY and CDR2 SYGVKD come from the germline V gene. The CDR3 nucleotides are TGTGCCATCAGTGATGGAGCGGGGGCTCCCTACAATGAGCAGTTCTTC. Protein sequence: CAISDGAGAPYNEQFF.

The chain couples TRBV6-4 to TRBJ2-3, with D possibly TRBD2 on 5 matching bases. Germline V CDR1 and CDR2: MRHNA, SNTAGT. V lost 8 bases and J 2 bases, leaving 17 bases between the germline ends. The CDR3 has 15 amino acids. The chain's CDR3 is CASQSEGGSTDTQYF. The CDR3 DNA reads TGTGCCAGCCAGAGCGAGGGCGGCTCCACAGATACGCAGTATTTT.

The rearrangement uses TRBV9 and TRBJ2-2, with 9 bases fitting TRBD1. Germline V gene data show CDR1 as SGDLS and CDR2 as YYNGEE. V lost 4 bases, J lost 5 bases, and 9 bases stayed unmatched. The CDR3 loop spans 16 amino acids. CDR3 amino acids: CASSFRDRVKTGELFF. CDR3 DNA sequence: TGTGCCAGCAGCTTTAGGGACAGGGTTAAGACCGGGGAGCTGTTTTTT. Using reference TRBV9 and TRBJ2-2 for the parts outside the CDR3, the full variable domain is DSGVTQTPKHLITATGQRVTLRCSPRSGDLSVYWYQQSLDQGLQFLIQYYNGEERAKGNILERFSAQQFPDLHSELNLSSLELGDSALYFCASSFRDRVKTGELFFGEGSRLTVL.

The chain recombines TRBV5-4 with TRBJ2-7, with TRBD2 matching 13 bases. Germline V gene sequence: CDR1 SGHNT, CDR2 YYREEE (reference sequence). This CDR3 comprises 16 residues. Trimming removed 0 bases from V and 4 bases from J; junction bases left unmatched: 4. The CDR3 nucleotides are TGTGCCAGCAGCTTGGGCCGGACTAGCGGGGGTTACGAGCAGTACTTC. Its translation is CASSLGRTSGGYEQYF.

The J gene is TRBJ2-1, the V gene TRBV4-2, with 10 bases that match TRBD2. CDR1 and CDR2 from the germline V gene are LGHNA and YNFKEQ. The V gene end was trimmed by 0 bases and the J gene end by 7 bases; junction bases not matched to a gene: 12. This CDR3 contains 18 residues. The CDR3 is CASSQEPRGSGRVNEQFF. The CDR3 nucleotides read TGTGCCAGCAGCCAAGAACCCAGGGGAAGCGGGAGGGTGAATGAGCAGTTCTTC.

The DNA for the CDR3 is TGTGCCTGGAGTGTACGGGATGGGGAGCTGTTTTTT. It specifies CAWSVRDGELFF. This chain links TRBV30 with TRBJ2-2; D may be TRBD2 (5 bases). This CDR3 spans 12 amino acids. Trimming took 0 bases from V and 8 from J, leaving 7 bases between them. Germline V lookup: CDR1 GTSNPN, CDR2 SVGIG (reference sequence).

The J gene is TRBJ2-7, the V gene TRBV30; 10 bases match TRBD2. CDR1 is GTSNPN and CDR2 is SVGIG in the germline V gene (reference sequence). V shed 3 bases and J 6 bases; nucleotides not matched to a gene: 2. The CDR3 has 12 residues. CDR3 sequence reads: CAWSPSGGEQYF. For the CDR3, the DNA is TGTGCCTGGAGCCCTAGCGGGGGCGAGCAGTACTTC.

This clone was observed once. This rearrangement joins TRBV9 to TRBJ2-1; 8 bases line up with TRBD2. Germline assignment: CDR1 SGDLS and CDR2 YYNGEE. CDR3 length: 16 residues. V shed 1 base, J shed 1 base, and the junction held 4 bases outside the gene matches. DNA for the CDR3: TGTGCCAGCAGCGTAAGCGGGAGTAATTCCTACAATGAGCAGTTCTTC. Translated, it gives CASSVSGSNSYNEQFF.

The chain recombines TRBV19 with TRBJ1-5; the D is unclear. This CDR3 is 12 amino acids long. Per the germline V gene, CDR1 is LNHDA and CDR2 is SQIVND (reference sequence). Trimming cost V 5 bases and J 4 bases, with 6 bases left between them. CDR3 protein: CASSWSNQPQHF. DNA of the CDR3: TGTGCCAGTAGTTGGAGTAATCAGCCCCAGCATTTT.

The V and J genes are TRBV5-1 and TRBJ2-3; a possible D gene is TRBD1 (7 bases). Trimming pared 2 bases from V and 0 bases from J, leaving 16 bases between. The length of the CDR3 is 17 residues. CDR1 is SGHRS, CDR2 YFSETQ, per germline. DNA for the CDR3: TGCGCCAGCAGCTTAGGAGGGGGCAGTAGTAGCACAGATACGCAGTATTTT. It yields the protein CASSLGGGSSSTDTQYF.